The next 4 T cell receptor beta chains were all read from a single sample in a study of T cells in Graves' hyperthyroidism and ophthalmopathy. TCR beta CDR3 sequences were amplified from RNA transcripts. HTBI primers were the set used in a first-round RT-PCR of the TCR CDR3. Using its own MiXCR run on the multiplex PCR reads, TCRdb lists one record per CDR3 protein. The sample has under 400,000 distinct CDR3 sequences; around a quarter are singletons. The sequenced material came from blood. The receptors derive from a man aged 50 or older with Graves' hyperthyroidism.

Comments on this clonotype: At one of its ends the junction is not consistent with the germline gene, which may arise from a read error. V usage is TRBV5-5 and J usage is TRBJ1-2, with D tentatively TRBD1 (5 bases). This CDR3 comprises 15 residues. CDR1 and CDR2 (germline): SGHKS, YYEKEE (reference sequence). The chain's CDR3 is CASSRAGQDNYGYTF. The CDR3 nucleotides are TGCGCCAGCAGCAGGGCTGGACAAGACAACTATGGCTACACCTTC.

This clonotype was counted a few times. V and J are TRBV29-1 and TRBJ2-3; possible D gene TRBD2, 5 bases. V lost 3 bases and J 4 bases, leaving 20 bases between the germline ends. This CDR3 is built from 16 residues. CDR1 and CDR2 (germline): SQVTM, ANQGSEA. The CDR3 sequence: CSVDRPGFGSADTQYF. Here the CDR3 DNA reads TGCAGCGTTGATCGTCCGGGCTTTGGGAGCGCAGATACGCAGTATTTT.

The J gene is TRBJ1-6, the V gene TRBV30, with a weak D call TRBD1 (6 bases). Per germline, CDR1 GTSNPN and CDR2 SVGIG (reference sequence). Trimming cost V 2 bases and J 14 bases, with 16 bases left between them. This CDR3 region has 13 residues. The CDR3 DNA is TGTGCCTGGAGTAGGCCCGGGCAGGGGACCCTCCACTTT. This gives the protein CAWSRPGQGTLHF. The full variable domain, its missing parts supplied by reference TRBV30 and TRBJ1-6, is SQTIHQWPATLVQPVGSPLSLECTVEGTSNPNLYWYRQAAGRGLQLLFYSVGIGQISSEVPQNLSASRPQDRQFILSSKKLLLSDSGFYLCAWSRPGQGTLHFGNGTRLTVT.

The chain uses TRBV6-1 and TRBJ2-7; TRBD2 matches 7 bases. The CDR3 spans 13 residues. The V gene's germline CDR1 is MNHNS and CDR2 SASEGT. Losses at the gene ends were 6 bases for V and 5 bases for J; bases not matched to a gene: 7. The CDR3 here is CASRRAGVHEQYF. The DNA of the CDR3 is TGTGCCAGCAGAAGGGCGGGAGTGCACGAGCAGTACTTC.